One and the same sample provided the 13 T cell receptor beta chains below, sequenced in a study of beta chain features in type 1 diabetes. The isolated RNA, all of it, was reverse transcribed, so expressed TCRB transcripts were what got sequenced. Data came from immunoSEQ multiplex PCR; TCRdb stores just in-frame clones and leaves some out. The sample has about 350,000 clones; 15% to 20% are singletons. The sample consisted of naive CD4+ T cells from blood. Receptors originate from a woman aged 18-29 years in good health.

The chain employs TRBV7-9 and TRBJ2-7; 7 nucleotides line up with TRBD1. The CDR3 has 15 amino acids. V gave up 3 bases and J gave up 0 bases; unmatched junction bases: 5. Germline V gene lookup returns CDR1 SEHNR and CDR2 FQNEAQ (reference sequence). The CDR3 sequence: CASSFLTGSSYEQYF. The DNA for the CDR3 is TGTGCCAGCAGCTTTTTGACAGGGAGCTCCTACGAGCAGTACTTC.

The V call is TRBV7-9, the J call TRBJ2-7; D gene ambiguous. CDR1 and CDR2 (germline): SEHNR, FQNEAQ (reference sequence). Trimming left V 1 base short and J 9 bases short, with 13 bases between. The CDR3 is 13 residues long. The CDR3 nucleotides read TGTGCCAGCAGCTTAGTTCCCGAGGTCCGGCAGTACTTC. This translates into CASSLVPEVRQYF.

This clone was observed a handful of times. V usage is TRBV7-9 and J usage is TRBJ2-2; D is uncertain. Germline CDR1 SEHNR, CDR2 FQNEAQ (reference sequence). CDR3 length: 15 amino acids. With 7 bases removed from V and 1 base from J, the gap between germline ends came to 13 bases. The CDR3 reads CASTREIGNTGELFF. The CDR3 DNA reads as TGTGCCAGCACCCGCGAAATCGGGAACACCGGGGAGCTGTTTTTT.

This clone was counted a few times. CDR3 region: CAWSRRPGVANEQFF. CDR3 coding DNA: TGTGCCTGGAGTCGGAGACCGGGGGTTGCAAATGAGCAGTTCTTC. The V and J genes are TRBV30 and TRBJ2-1; TRBD2 is a possible D gene (6 bases). This CDR3 is 15 amino acids long. From germline, CDR1 is GTSNPN and CDR2 SVGIG (reference sequence). V lost 2 bases to trimming and J lost 7 bases, with 18 bases between them. Drawing the rest from reference TRBV30 and TRBJ2-1, the complete variable domain is SQTIHQWPATLVQPVGSPLSLECTVEGTSNPNLYWYRQAAGRGLQLLFYSVGIGQISSEVPQNLSASRPQDRQFILSSKKLLLSDSGFYLCAWSRRPGVANEQFFGPGTRLTVL.

The V gene is TRBV25-1, the J gene TRBJ2-1; 16 bases align to TRBD2. The CDR3 is 15 residues long. V lost 2 bases and J lost 10; bases outside the gene matches: 2. Germline assignment: CDR1 MGHDK and CDR2 SYGVNS. The CDR3 nucleotides read TGTGCCAGCAGTGAACCGGGACTAGCGGGAGGGGAGCAGTTCTTC. Amino acid sequence: CASSEPGLAGGEQFF.

The J gene is TRBJ2-1, the V gene TRBV30; 10 bases are shared with TRBD2. Germline loops: CDR1 GTSNPN, CDR2 SVGIG (reference sequence). CDR3 length: 17 residues. The trim removed 0 bases at V and 7 bases at J, leaving 12 bases unmatched. The CDR3 loop is CAWSVLSGRAGSNEQFF. CDR3 nucleotides: TGTGCCTGGAGTGTACTGAGCGGGAGGGCCGGGTCGAATGAGCAGTTCTTC.

This clone was observed a handful of times. The chain combines TRBV19 with TRBJ1-1; 7 nucleotides match TRBD1. CDR3 length: 13 residues. V trimming: 8 bases; J trimming: 1 base; junction bases outside the gene matches: 4. The germline V gene encodes CDR1 LNHDA and CDR2 SQIVND (reference sequence). Written as DNA, the CDR3 is TGTGCCAGTTCCGACAGGGCGAACACTGAAGCTTTCTTT. Its protein product is CASSDRANTEAFF.

The V and J genes are TRBV7-9 and TRBJ2-3; 12 bases are shared with TRBD2. Germline V lookup: CDR1 SEHNR, CDR2 FQNEAQ (reference sequence). V was clipped by 5 bases and J by 6 bases; unmatched bases: 6. This CDR3 has 15 amino acids. The DNA for the CDR3 is TGTGCCAGCAGCCCAACCGGGACTAGCGGGGATACGCAGTATTTT. Amino acid sequence: CASSPTGTSGDTQYF. Combining the CDR3 with reference TRBV7-9 and TRBJ2-3 gives the whole variable domain DTGVSQNPRHKITKRGQNVTFRCDPISEHNRLYWYRQTLGQGPEFLTYFQNEAQLEKSRLLSDRFSAERPKGSFSTLEIQRTEQGDSAMYLCASSPTGTSGDTQYFGPGTRLTVL.

This rearrangement joins TRBV30 to TRBJ2-1; 10 bases line up with TRBD2. Germline V gives CDR1 GTSNPN, CDR2 SVGIG (reference sequence). The J segment lost 1 base and the V segment lost 6 bases, leaving 6 bases of the junction unmatched. The CDR3 spans 15 residues. The CDR3 DNA follows: TGTGCCTGTGATAGGACTAGCGGATCCTACAATGAGCAGTTCTTC. Protein sequence: CACDRTSGSYNEQFF.

The chain recombines TRBV12-5 with TRBJ1-1, with D maybe TRBD1 (5 bases). The CDR3 sequence is 11 residues long. Per the germline V gene, CDR1 is LGHNT and CDR2 is FRNRAP. V was pared by 4 bases and J by 8 bases, with 8 bases between. CDR3 region: CASGWEGEAFF. The CDR3 nucleotides are TGTGCTAGTGGTTGGGAGGGGGAAGCTTTCTTT.

This clone was counted only a few times. V usage is TRBV6-6 and J usage is TRBJ2-7; tentative D call: TRBD2 (5 bases). V lost 2 bases to trimming and J lost 7 bases, with 9 bases between them. Germline V gives CDR1 MNHNY, CDR2 SVGAGI (reference sequence). The CDR3 runs to 12 residues. The CDR3, as DNA: TGTGCCAGCAGTTACAGGCCGGGAGAGCAGTACTTC. It yields the protein CASSYRPGEQYF.

The rearrangement links TRBV2 to TRBJ2-7; D gene ambiguous. The germline gives CDR1 SNHLY, CDR2 FYNNEI. The CDR3 is made up of 17 amino acids. Trimming removed 6 bases at V and 0 bases at J, with 21 bases between. The CDR3 sequence is CASSRAGGTTISYEQYF. CDR3 DNA: TGTGCCAGCAGCCGAGCTGGCGGTACAACTATCTCCTACGAGCAGTACTTC.

V and J are TRBV6-5 and TRBJ2-7; D ambiguous. There are 14 residues in the CDR3. The germline V gene encodes CDR1 MNHEY and CDR2 SVGAGI. Trimming cost V 3 bases and J 9 bases, with 18 bases left between them. Written as DNA, the CDR3 is TGTGCCAGCAGTTATAAGTGGCCAGAAGATGGGCAGTACTTC. This sequence encodes CASSYKWPEDGQYF.